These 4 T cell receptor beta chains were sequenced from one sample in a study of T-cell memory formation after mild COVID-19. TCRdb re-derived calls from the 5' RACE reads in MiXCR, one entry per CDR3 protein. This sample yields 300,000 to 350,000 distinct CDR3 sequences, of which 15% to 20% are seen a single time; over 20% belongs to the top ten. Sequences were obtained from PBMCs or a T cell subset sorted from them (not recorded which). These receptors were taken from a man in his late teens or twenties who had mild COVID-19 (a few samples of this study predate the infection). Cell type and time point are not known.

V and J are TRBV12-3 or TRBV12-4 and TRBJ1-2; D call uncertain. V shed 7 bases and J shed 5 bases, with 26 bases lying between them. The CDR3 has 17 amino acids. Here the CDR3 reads CASTLGGAAPRPYGYTF. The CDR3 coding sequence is TGTGCCAGCACCCTCGGAGGTGCCGCCCCAAGGCCGTATGGCTACACCTTC.

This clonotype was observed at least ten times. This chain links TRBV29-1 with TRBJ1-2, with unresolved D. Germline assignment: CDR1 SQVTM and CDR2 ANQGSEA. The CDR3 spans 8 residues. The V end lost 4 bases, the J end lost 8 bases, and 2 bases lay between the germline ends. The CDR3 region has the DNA TGCAGCGTTGCGGGCTACACCTTC. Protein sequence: CSVAGYTF.

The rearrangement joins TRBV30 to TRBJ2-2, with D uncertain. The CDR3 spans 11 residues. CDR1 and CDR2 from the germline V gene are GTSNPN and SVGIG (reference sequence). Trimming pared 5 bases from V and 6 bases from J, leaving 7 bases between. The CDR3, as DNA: TGTGCCTGGGGGTGGGCCGGGGAGCTGTTTTTT. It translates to CAWGWAGELFF.

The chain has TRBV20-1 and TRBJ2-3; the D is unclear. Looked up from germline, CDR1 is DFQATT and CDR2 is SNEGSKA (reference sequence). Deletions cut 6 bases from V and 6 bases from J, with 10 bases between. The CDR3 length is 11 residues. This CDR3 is CSAKLRDTQYF. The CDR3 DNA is TGCAGTGCCAAACTTAGGGATACGCAGTATTTT.